This is a list of T cell receptor beta chains from one sample in a study of control samples from healthy donors and cancer patients. Profiling relied on immunoSEQ multiplex PCR, and the TCRdb table lists in-frame clones only, not all of them. The sample has around 110,000 clones, over 75% seen once. Sequenced material: PBMCs. These receptors originate from a woman between 50 and 59 years old with colorectal cancer. Both conserved end residues are part of each CDR3. Each record gives: CDR3 protein, CDR3 DNA, D gene, J gene, V gene, clone size. The D gene is left open where the match is weak. Clone size, where shown, is once, few, many, or a class for clones that have expanded.

cdr3_aa: CASSPKETQYF
cdr3_nt: TGTGCCAGCTCACCCAAAGAGACCCAGTACTTC
d_call: .
j_call: TRBJ2-5
v_call: TRBV18
clone_size: .

cdr3_aa: CASRDSTNYGYTF
cdr3_nt: TGTGCCAGTAGGGACAGTACTAACTATGGCTACACCTTC
d_call: .
j_call: TRBJ1-2
v_call: TRBV19
clone_size: .

cdr3_aa: CASSGYETQYF
cdr3_nt: TGTGCCAGCAGTGGATACGAGACCCAGTACTTC
d_call: .
j_call: TRBJ2-5
v_call: TRBV2
clone_size: .

cdr3_aa: CASSWTSGISNEQFF
cdr3_nt: TGCGCCAGCAGCTGGACTAGCGGGATCTCAAATGAGCAGTTCTTC
d_call: TRBD2
j_call: TRBJ2-1
v_call: TRBV5-1
clone_size: .

cdr3_aa: CASSGERGSNYGYTF
cdr3_nt: TGTGCCAGCTCAGGCGAAAGGGGTAGTAACTATGGCTACACCTTC
d_call: .
j_call: TRBJ1-2
v_call: TRBV18
clone_size: .

cdr3_aa: CASSQGAHQPQHF
cdr3_nt: TGTGCCAGCAGCCAAGGGGCCCATCAGCCCCAGCATTTT
d_call: .
j_call: TRBJ1-5
v_call: TRBV3-1/TRBV3-2
clone_size: .

cdr3_aa: CASSLEGRNTEAFF
cdr3_nt: TGTGCCAGCAGCTTAGAAGGCCGGAACACTGAAGCTTTCTTT
d_call: .
j_call: TRBJ1-1
v_call: TRBV11-2
clone_size: .

cdr3_aa: CASSLASTSGGDTPYNEQFF
cdr3_nt: TGTGCCAGCAGCTTAGCTTCGACTAGCGGGGGGGATACACCCTACAATGAGCAGTTCTTC
d_call: TRBD2
j_call: TRBJ2-1
v_call: TRBV7-8
clone_size: .

cdr3_aa: CASNTGTANEKLFF
cdr3_nt: TGTGCCAGCAATACCGGGACAGCCAATGAAAAACTGTTTTTT
d_call: TRBD1
j_call: TRBJ1-4
v_call: TRBV6-5
clone_size: .

cdr3_aa: CAWEQGNNNEQFF
cdr3_nt: TGTGCCTGGGAACAGGGAAACAACAATGAGCAGTTCTTC
d_call: .
j_call: TRBJ2-1
v_call: TRBV30
clone_size: .

cdr3_aa: CASSAGTGPNYEQYF
cdr3_nt: TGTGCCAGCAGCGCGGGGACAGGACCAAACTACGAGCAGTACTTC
d_call: TRBD1
j_call: TRBJ2-7
v_call: TRBV9
clone_size: .

cdr3_aa: CASSLLGGRTEAFF
cdr3_nt: TGTGCCAGCAGTTTACTGGGGGGCCGGACTGAAGCTTTCTTT
d_call: .
j_call: TRBJ1-1
v_call: TRBV27
clone_size: .

cdr3_aa: CASNTQSLTKNIQYF
cdr3_nt: TGTGCCAGCAACACGCAGAGTCTAACCAAAAACATTCAGTACTTC
d_call: .
j_call: TRBJ2-4
v_call: TRBV6-5
clone_size: .

cdr3_aa: CASSPLTVSIYIYGYTF
cdr3_nt: TGTGCCAGCTCACCTTTGACGGTATCAATATACATCTATGGCTACACCTTC
d_call: .
j_call: TRBJ1-2
v_call: TRBV18
clone_size: .

cdr3_aa: CAYTGTAETQYF
cdr3_nt: TGTGCCTATACAGGGACCGCAGAGACCCAGTACTTC
d_call: .
j_call: TRBJ2-5
v_call: TRBV30
clone_size: .

cdr3_aa: CASSHSLAGGVDTQYF
cdr3_nt: TGTGCCAGCAGTCACAGCCTAGCGGGGGGAGTCGATACGCAGTATTTT
d_call: TRBD2
j_call: TRBJ2-3
v_call: TRBV6-2/TRBV6-3
clone_size: .

cdr3_aa: CASSEVGLAGFSSYEQYF
cdr3_nt: TGTGCCAGCAGTGAAGTTGGACTAGCGGGCTTCAGCTCCTACGAGCAGTACTTC
d_call: TRBD2
j_call: TRBJ2-7
v_call: TRBV6-1
clone_size: .

cdr3_aa: CATSRDPVVGARFTGELFF
cdr3_nt: TGTGCCACCAGCAGAGATCCGGTCGTTGGGGCCAGGTTCACCGGGGAGCTGTTTTTT
d_call: .
j_call: TRBJ2-2
v_call: TRBV15
clone_size: .

cdr3_aa: CASSSRPGTSISYEQYF
cdr3_nt: TGTGCCAGCAGTTCCAGACCCGGGACATCGATCTCCTACGAGCAGTACTTC
d_call: .
j_call: TRBJ2-7
v_call: TRBV28
clone_size: .

cdr3_aa: CASRIQGNSPLHF
cdr3_nt: TGTGCCAGCAGAATACAGGGGAATTCACCCCTCCACTTT
d_call: TRBD1
j_call: TRBJ1-6
v_call: TRBV2
clone_size: few

cdr3_aa: CASSQVQYSTDTQYF
cdr3_nt: TGTGCCAGCAGCCAAGTCCAATACAGCACAGATACGCAGTATTTT
d_call: .
j_call: TRBJ2-3
v_call: TRBV4-2
clone_size: .

cdr3_aa: CASSLGAGVNYEQYF
cdr3_nt: TGCGCCAGCAGCTTGGGGGCCGGGGTGAACTACGAGCAGTACTTC
d_call: .
j_call: TRBJ2-7
v_call: TRBV5-1
clone_size: .

cdr3_aa: CASSRSWLAGGSETQYF
cdr3_nt: TGTGCCAGCAGCCGGAGTTGGCTAGCGGGAGGTTCAGAGACCCAGTACTTC
d_call: TRBD2
j_call: TRBJ2-5
v_call: TRBV2
clone_size: .

cdr3_aa: CASSPRAMNTEAFF
cdr3_nt: TGTGCCAGCAGTCCCCGAGCGATGAACACTGAAGCTTTCTTT
d_call: .
j_call: TRBJ1-1
v_call: TRBV28
clone_size: .

cdr3_aa: CASSLGLGAQNTDTQYF
cdr3_nt: TGTGCCAGCAGCTTGGGTTTGGGGGCGCAGAATACAGATACGCAGTATTTT
d_call: .
j_call: TRBJ2-3
v_call: TRBV5-6
clone_size: .

cdr3_aa: CAWESGGQGVEKLFF
cdr3_nt: TGTGCCTGGGAATCGGGGGGACAGGGAGTTGAAAAACTGTTTTTT
d_call: TRBD1
j_call: TRBJ1-4
v_call: TRBV30
clone_size: once

cdr3_aa: CASSSDGGDTEAFF
cdr3_nt: TGTGCCAGCAGCAGTGACGGGGGGGACACTGAAGCTTTCTTT
d_call: .
j_call: TRBJ1-1
v_call: TRBV7-9
clone_size: .

cdr3_aa: CASSLGDRNYGYTF
cdr3_nt: TGCGCCAGCAGCCTGGGGGACAGGAACTATGGCTACACCTTC
d_call: TRBD1
j_call: TRBJ1-2
v_call: TRBV5-1
clone_size: .

cdr3_aa: CASSDRTYGYTF
cdr3_nt: TGTGCCAGCAGTGACAGGACCTATGGCTACACCTTC
d_call: .
j_call: TRBJ1-2
v_call: TRBV6-1
clone_size: .

cdr3_aa: CSAVGQGGTEAFF
cdr3_nt: TGCAGCGCCGTGGGACAGGGCGGTACTGAAGCTTTCTTT
d_call: TRBD1
j_call: TRBJ1-1
v_call: TRBV29-1
clone_size: .

cdr3_aa: CASSIPGQGRNEQFF
cdr3_nt: TGTGCCAGTAGTATACCGGGACAGGGACGGAATGAGCAGTTCTTC
d_call: TRBD1
j_call: TRBJ2-1
v_call: TRBV19
clone_size: .

cdr3_aa: CAWTSGGGTEAFF
cdr3_nt: TGTGCCTGGACCTCAGGAGGGGGGACTGAAGCTTTCTTT
d_call: .
j_call: TRBJ1-1
v_call: TRBV30
clone_size: .

cdr3_aa: CASSALPGLTNEKLFF
cdr3_nt: TGCGCCAGCAGCGCCCTCCCGGGACTAACTAATGAAAAACTGTTTTTT
d_call: .
j_call: TRBJ1-4
v_call: TRBV5-1
clone_size: .

cdr3_aa: CASRPGTGEAEQYF
cdr3_nt: TGTGCCAGCAGACCCGGGACAGGGGAAGCCGAGCAGTACTTC
d_call: TRBD1
j_call: TRBJ2-7
v_call: TRBV6-6
clone_size: .

cdr3_aa: CAWGRSVSPGYNEQFF
cdr3_nt: TGTGCCTGGGGTCGCTCGGTATCTCCTGGATACAATGAGCAGTTCTTC
d_call: .
j_call: TRBJ2-1
v_call: TRBV30
clone_size: .

cdr3_aa: CASSVHANTGELFF
cdr3_nt: TGTGCCAGCTCGGTTCATGCGAACACCGGGGAGCTGTTTTTT
d_call: .
j_call: TRBJ2-2
v_call: TRBV2
clone_size: .

cdr3_aa: CASSLGQGNSPLHF
cdr3_nt: TGTGCCAGCAGTTTGGGACAGGGGAATTCACCCCTCCACTTT
d_call: TRBD1
j_call: TRBJ1-6
v_call: TRBV11-2
clone_size: .

cdr3_aa: CASSQNPGIYREQYF
cdr3_nt: TGTGCCAGCAGTCAAAACCCAGGGATTTATCGCGAGCAGTACTTC
d_call: .
j_call: TRBJ2-7
v_call: TRBV6-5
clone_size: .

cdr3_aa: CASSYDAGHSQETQYF
cdr3_nt: TGTGCCAGCAGCTATGACGCGGGACACTCCCAAGAGACCCAGTACTTC
d_call: .
j_call: TRBJ2-5
v_call: TRBV7-9
clone_size: .

cdr3_aa: CAISGGTERYNSPLHF
cdr3_nt: TGTGCCATCAGTGGAGGCACAGAGAGGTATAATTCACCCCTCCACTTT
d_call: .
j_call: TRBJ1-6
v_call: TRBV10-3
clone_size: .

cdr3_aa: CASSLAGTTRTDTQYF
cdr3_nt: TGTGCCAGCAGCTTAGCCGGGACTACGCGCACAGATACGCAGTATTTT
d_call: TRBD2
j_call: TRBJ2-3
v_call: TRBV7-6
clone_size: .